This T cell receptor beta chain was recorded in a study of somatic mutations in cytotoxic T cells in rheumatoid arthritis. Study-level findings and limits: Rheumatoid arthritis patients and age-matched healthy controls showed no significant difference in CD8+ T-cell clonality. Per patient, the largest CD8+ clone was found to exceed 20% of CD8+ cells in 8 of 65 cases.

Methods used by the authors: Matches to published virus-specific TCRB sequences were rare among patient CD8+ clones larger than 1%. The repertoire was sequenced with immunoSEQ multiplex PCR; TCRdb's copy has only in-frame clones and lacks some. The DNA was the basis for D and trimming; V, J and clone size are from that table. The sample records 13,000 or so clones, over 65% being singletons. This clone was detected only once. The antigen remains undetermined. Purity of the CD4+ and CD8+ cells, isolated by positive magnetic bead selection, was checked by flow cytometry. This CDR3 spans 15 amino acids. The ends were cut back, 4 bases at V and 3 bases at J, with 15 bases in the middle. Germline V gives CDR1 MNHNS, CDR2 SASEGT.

This receptor was obtained from an adult with rheumatoid arthritis. The chain combines TRBV6-1 with TRBJ1-1, with unresolved D. The sample comprised CD8+ T cells sorted from blood. CDR3 protein: CASSGLYRGYTEAFF. The DNA of the CDR3 is TGTGCCAGCAGTGGGCTTTACAGAGGGTACACTGAAGCTTTCTTT.